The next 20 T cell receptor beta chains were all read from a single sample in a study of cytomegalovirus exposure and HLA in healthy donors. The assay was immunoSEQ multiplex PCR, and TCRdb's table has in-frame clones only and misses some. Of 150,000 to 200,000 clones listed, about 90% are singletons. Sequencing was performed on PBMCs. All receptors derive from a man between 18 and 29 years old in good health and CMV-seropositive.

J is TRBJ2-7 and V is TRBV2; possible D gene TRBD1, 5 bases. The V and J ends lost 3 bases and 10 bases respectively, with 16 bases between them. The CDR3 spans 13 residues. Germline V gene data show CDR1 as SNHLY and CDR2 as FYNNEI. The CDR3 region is CASSEIGRGDQYF. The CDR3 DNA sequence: TGTGCCAGCAGTGAGATCGGAAGGGGCGACCAGTACTTC.

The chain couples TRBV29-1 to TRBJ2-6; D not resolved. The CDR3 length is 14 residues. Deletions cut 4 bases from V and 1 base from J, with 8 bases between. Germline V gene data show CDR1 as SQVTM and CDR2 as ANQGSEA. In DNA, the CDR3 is TGCAGCGTTGCGATGACTTCTGGGGCCAACGTCCTGACTTTC. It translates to CSVAMTSGANVLTF.

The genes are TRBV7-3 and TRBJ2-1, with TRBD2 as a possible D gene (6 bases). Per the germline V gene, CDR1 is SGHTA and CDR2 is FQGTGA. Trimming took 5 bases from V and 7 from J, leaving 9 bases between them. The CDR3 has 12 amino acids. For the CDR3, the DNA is TGTGCCAGCAGCCGAAGCGGGAATGAGCAGTTCTTC. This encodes CASSRSGNEQFF.

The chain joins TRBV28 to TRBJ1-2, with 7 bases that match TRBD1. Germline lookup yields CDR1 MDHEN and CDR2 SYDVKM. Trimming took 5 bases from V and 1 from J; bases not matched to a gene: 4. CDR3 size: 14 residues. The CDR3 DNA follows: TGTGCCAGCAGTCTACAGGGGCTTAACTATGGCTACACCTTC. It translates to CASSLQGLNYGYTF.

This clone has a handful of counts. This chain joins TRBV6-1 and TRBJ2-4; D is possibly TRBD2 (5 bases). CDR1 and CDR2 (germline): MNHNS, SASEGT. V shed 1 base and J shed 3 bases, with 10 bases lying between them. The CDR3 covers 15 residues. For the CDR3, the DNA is TGTGCCAGCAGTGAAGGCCCGGGGAACAAAAACATTCAGTACTTC. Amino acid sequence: CASSEGPGNKNIQYF.

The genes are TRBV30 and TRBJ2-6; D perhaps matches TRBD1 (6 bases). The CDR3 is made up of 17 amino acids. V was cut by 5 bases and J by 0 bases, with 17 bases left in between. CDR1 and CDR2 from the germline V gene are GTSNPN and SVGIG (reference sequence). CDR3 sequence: CAWDRRTRYSGANVLTF. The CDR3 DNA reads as TGTGCCTGGGACAGGCGCACCCGTTACTCTGGGGCCAACGTCCTGACTTTC.

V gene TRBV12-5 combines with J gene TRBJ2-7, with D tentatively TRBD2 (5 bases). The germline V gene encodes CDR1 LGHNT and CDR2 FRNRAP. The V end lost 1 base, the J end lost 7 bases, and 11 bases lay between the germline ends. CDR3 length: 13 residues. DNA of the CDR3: TGTGCTAGTGGTTTGGACCTTACGGGGGAGCAGTACTTC. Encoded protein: CASGLDLTGEQYF.

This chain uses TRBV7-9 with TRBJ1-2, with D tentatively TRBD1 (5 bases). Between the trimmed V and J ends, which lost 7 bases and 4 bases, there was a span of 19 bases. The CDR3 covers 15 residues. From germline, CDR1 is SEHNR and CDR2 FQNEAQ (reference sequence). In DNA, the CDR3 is TGTGCCAGCACCCCTACGACAGAGTGGGGCTATGGCTACACCTTC. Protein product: CASTPTTEWGYGYTF.

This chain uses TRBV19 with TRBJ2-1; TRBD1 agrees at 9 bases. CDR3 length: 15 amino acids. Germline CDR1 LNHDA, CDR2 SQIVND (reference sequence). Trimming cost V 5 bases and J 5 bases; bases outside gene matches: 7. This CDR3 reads CASSLRDRVNNEQFF. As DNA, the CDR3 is TGTGCCAGTAGTCTCCGGGACAGGGTCAACAATGAGCAGTTCTTC.

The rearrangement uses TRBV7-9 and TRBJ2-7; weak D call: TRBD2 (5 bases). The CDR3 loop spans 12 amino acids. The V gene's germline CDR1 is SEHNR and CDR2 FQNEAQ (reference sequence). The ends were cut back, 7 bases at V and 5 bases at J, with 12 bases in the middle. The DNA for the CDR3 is TGTGCCAGCACCTCTGCGGGTGACGAGCAGTACTTC. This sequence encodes CASTSAGDEQYF.

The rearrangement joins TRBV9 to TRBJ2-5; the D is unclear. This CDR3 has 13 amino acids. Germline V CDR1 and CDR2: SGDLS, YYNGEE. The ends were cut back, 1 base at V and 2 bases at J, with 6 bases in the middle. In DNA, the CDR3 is TGTGCCAGCAGCGTAAGCCATCAAGAGACCCAGTACTTC. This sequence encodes CASSVSHQETQYF.

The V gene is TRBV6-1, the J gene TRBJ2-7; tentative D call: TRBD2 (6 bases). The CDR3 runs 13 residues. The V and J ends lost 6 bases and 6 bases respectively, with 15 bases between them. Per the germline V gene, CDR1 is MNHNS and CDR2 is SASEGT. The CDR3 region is CASRTTSSPEQYF. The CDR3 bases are TGTGCCAGCAGGACGACTAGTTCCCCCGAGCAGTACTTC.

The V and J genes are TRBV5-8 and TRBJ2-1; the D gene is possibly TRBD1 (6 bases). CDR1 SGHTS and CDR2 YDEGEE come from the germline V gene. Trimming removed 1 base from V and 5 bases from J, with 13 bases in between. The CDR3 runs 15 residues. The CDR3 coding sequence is TGTGCCAGCAGCTTGTACCAGGGGCCCCACAATGAGCAGTTCTTC. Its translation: CASSLYQGPHNEQFF.

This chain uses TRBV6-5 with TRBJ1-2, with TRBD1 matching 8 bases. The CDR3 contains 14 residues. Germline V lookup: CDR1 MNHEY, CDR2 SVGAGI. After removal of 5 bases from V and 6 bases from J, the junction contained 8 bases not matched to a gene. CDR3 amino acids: CASSARGQVDGYTF. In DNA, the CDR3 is TGTGCCAGCAGTGCCAGGGGGCAAGTTGATGGCTACACCTTC.

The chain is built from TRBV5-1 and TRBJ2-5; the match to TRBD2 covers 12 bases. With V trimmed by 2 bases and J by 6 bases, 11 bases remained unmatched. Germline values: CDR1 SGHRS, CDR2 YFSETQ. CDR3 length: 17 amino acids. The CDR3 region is CASSFNRLAGVDKTQYF. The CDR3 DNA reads TGCGCCAGCAGCTTTAACCGACTAGCGGGAGTTGACAAGACCCAGTACTTC.

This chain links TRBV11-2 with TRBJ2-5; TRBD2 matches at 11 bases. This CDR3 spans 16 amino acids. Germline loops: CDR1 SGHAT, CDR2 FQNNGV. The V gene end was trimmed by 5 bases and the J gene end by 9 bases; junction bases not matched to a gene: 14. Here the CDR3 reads CASSPRGTSGGGAQYF. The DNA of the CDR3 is TGTGCCAGCAGCCCCCGAGGGACTAGCGGAGGGGGGGCCCAGTACTTC. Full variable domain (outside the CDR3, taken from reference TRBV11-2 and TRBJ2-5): EAGVAQSPRYKIIEKRQSVAFWCNPISGHATLYWYQQILGQGPKLLIQFQNNGVVDDSQLPKDRFSAERLKGVDSTLKIQPAKLEDSAVYLCASSPRGTSGGGAQYFGPGTRLLVL.

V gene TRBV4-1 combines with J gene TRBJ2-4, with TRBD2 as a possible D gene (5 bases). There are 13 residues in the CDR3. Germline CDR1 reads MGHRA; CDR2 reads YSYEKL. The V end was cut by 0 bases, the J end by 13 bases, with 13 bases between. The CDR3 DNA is TGCGCCAGCAGCCAAGATCGGGTAGCGACACAGTACTTC. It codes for CASSQDRVATQYF.

DNA of the CDR3: TGTGCCAGCAGTTTATCCCATCCTTCCTATGCAACTAATGAAAAACTGTTTTTT. Amino acids: CASSLSHPSYATNEKLFF. The genes are TRBV27 and TRBJ1-4; D is unresolved. Germline V gives CDR1 MNHEY, CDR2 SMNVEV (reference sequence). The CDR3 consists of 18 residues. Trimming stripped 0 bases from V and 0 bases from J, with 14 bases between.

This CDR3 is CASSAELAGTYEQYF. The CDR3 nucleotides read TGCGCCAGCAGTGCGGAACTAGCGGGAACCTACGAGCAGTACTTC. The chain is built from TRBV10-1 and TRBJ2-7, with 10 bases lining up with TRBD2. The CDR3 length is 15 residues. V shed 4 bases, J shed 2 bases, and the junction held 5 bases outside the gene matches. Germline V lookup: CDR1 WNHNN, CDR2 SYGVQD (reference sequence).

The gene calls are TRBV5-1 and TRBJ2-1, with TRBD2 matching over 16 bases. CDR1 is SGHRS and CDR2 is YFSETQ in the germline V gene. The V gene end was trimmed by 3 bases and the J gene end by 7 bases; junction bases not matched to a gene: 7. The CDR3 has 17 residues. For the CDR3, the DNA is TGCGCCAGCAGCTCGGGACTAGCGGGAGGGCTTGATAATGAGCAGTTCTTC. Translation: CASSSGLAGGLDNEQFF.